A selection of T cell receptor beta chains follows, all from one sample in a study of cytomegalovirus exposure and HLA in healthy donors. Using immunoSEQ multiplex PCR, the repertoire was profiled, and TCRdb retains in-frame clones only, with some absent. The profile shows about 98,000 clones, around four fifths of them singletons. Sample: PBMCs. The receptors derive from a female donor in good health and CMV-seropositive. Both conserved end residues are part of each CDR3. A D gene is named only where the DNA matches it firmly. Size is stated for part of the rows, as once, few or many counts, or as a class when the clone is expanded.

D	size	V	J	CDR3	DNA
-	-	TRBV4-1	TRBJ1-1	CASSQEGVSRTEAFF	TGCGCCAGCAGCCAAGAAGGGGTCTCGAGGACTGAAGCTTTCTTT
TRBD1	-	TRBV27	TRBJ1-2	CASSRQGGGYGYTF	TGTGCCAGCAGTCGACAGGGTGGCGGCTATGGCTACACCTTC
TRBD1	-	TRBV28	TRBJ1-5	CASSMDRGDQPQHF	TGTGCCAGCAGTATGGACAGGGGGGATCAGCCCCAGCATTTT
-	few	TRBV13	TRBJ1-1	CASSSHVNTEAFF	TGTGCCAGCAGCTCACACGTGAACACTGAAGCTTTCTTT
-	-	TRBV27	TRBJ2-3	CASSFRDTQYF	TGTGCCAGCAGTTTTCGGGATACGCAGTATTTT
TRBD1	-	TRBV6-5	TRBJ1-4	CASSLGQGSEKLFF	TGTGCCAGCAGCCTCGGACAGGGTAGTGAAAAACTGTTTTTT
-	-	TRBV5-4	TRBJ2-7	CASSRQGSAYEQYF	TGTGCCAGCAGCCGGCAGGGGTCTGCCTACGAGCAGTACTTC
-	-	TRBV6-5	TRBJ1-2	CASTHTGRGSSGYTF	TGTGCCAGCACCCACACCGGAAGGGGGTCCTCTGGCTACACCTTC
TRBD2	-	TRBV14	TRBJ2-1	CASSQDVLLAGPYNEQFF	TGTGCCAGCAGCCAAGATGTACTTCTAGCGGGACCCTACAATGAGCAGTTCTTC
TRBD1	-	TRBV30	TRBJ1-5	CAWSYRGDQPQHF	TGTGCCTGGAGTTACAGGGGCGATCAGCCCCAGCATTTT
-	-	TRBV27	TRBJ2-2	CASSQSGELFF	TGTGCCAGCAGTCAGTCCGGGGAGCTGTTTTTT
-	-	TRBV4-1	TRBJ2-3	CASSLRDTQYF	TGCGCCAGCAGCCTTAGAGATACGCAGTATTTT
TRBD2	-	TRBV7-2	TRBJ2-7	CASSSGLAGSYEQYF	TGTGCCAGCAGCTCCGGACTAGCGGGGAGCTACGAGCAGTACTTC
TRBD1	-	TRBV19	TRBJ1-2	CASRRTGVDYGYTF	TGTGCCAGTAGGAGGACAGGGGTTGACTATGGCTACACCTTC
-	few	TRBV28	TRBJ2-7	CASSLQGPYYEQYF	TGTGCCAGCAGTTTACAGGGTCCCTACTACGAGCAGTACTTC
-	-	TRBV28	TRBJ2-7	CASSFAISDLAYEQYF	TGTGCCAGCAGCTTTGCCATTTCTGATTTAGCCTACGAGCAGTACTTC
TRBD2	-	TRBV19	TRBJ2-2	CASSPWTSENTGELFF	TGTGCCAGTAGTCCCTGGACTAGCGAGAACACCGGGGAGCTGTTTTTT
-	few	TRBV5-4	TRBJ1-1	CASSYTGLVDTEAFF	TGTGCCAGCAGCTATACAGGGCTCGTGGACACTGAAGCTTTCTTT
-	-	TRBV5-4	TRBJ2-7	CASSPPRTPYEQYF	TGTGCCAGCAGCCCTCCTAGGACACCCTACGAGCAGTACTTC
-	-	TRBV28	TRBJ2-3	CASSLIAIQGTDTQYF	TGTGCCAGCAGCCTAATAGCCATACAGGGCACAGATACGCAGTATTTT
-	-	TRBV5-4	TRBJ1-1	CASSFRDSRTRKPFF	TGTGCCAGCAGCTTTCGGGACTCCCGAACACGGAAACCTTTCTTT
TRBD1	few	TRBV18	TRBJ1-4	CASSPPGQGYEKLFF	TGTGCCAGCTCACCCCCGGGACAGGGGTATGAAAAACTGTTTTTT
TRBD2	-	TRBV2	TRBJ2-3	CASSAQRGGTDTQYF	TGTGCCAGCAGTGCCCAGCGGGGGGGCACAGATACGCAGTATTTT
TRBD2	-	TRBV5-1	TRBJ2-3	CASRLTGTSVEDTQYF	TGCGCCAGCAGGCTGACAGGGACTAGCGTGGAAGATACGCAGTATTTT
TRBD2	-	TRBV10-2	TRBJ2-3	CASSEREGRAQYF	TGCGCCAGCAGTGAGCGGGAGGGCCGGGCGCAGTATTTT
TRBD2	-	TRBV7-3	TRBJ2-1	CASSSGTRAYNEQFF	TGTGCCAGCAGCTCGGGGACTAGGGCCTACAATGAGCAGTTCTTC